The T cell receptor (beta chain) under discussion was sequenced for a study of shared clonotypes between healthy human individuals. Study-level results: Compared with memory subsets, naive subsets generally had larger estimated richness.

The CDR3 contains 15 residues. Between the trimmed V and J ends, which lost 2 bases and 7 bases, there was a span of 18 bases. The germline V gene has CDR1 LGHNA and CDR2 YSLEER. A note on this clone: Antigen: not known.

CD4+ cell separation produced CD45RA+ naive and CD45RA-negative memory subsets. Repertoires were generated with immunoSEQ multiplex PCR, while TCRdb's copy carries only in-frame clones and drops some. This table has over a million clones, more than 75% appearing once. The sequenced material came from memory CD4+ T cells from PBMCs. Subset meaning: CD45RA-negative fraction. This rearrangement joins TRBV4-3 to TRBJ2-7; the D gene is possibly TRBD1 (5 bases). The clonotype was recovered from a man in his late teens or twenties in good health. Some clones in this sample may be carry-over from other donors' samples. CDR3 sequence reads: CASSQWGRGSLEQYF. DNA of the CDR3: TGCGCCAGCAGCCAATGGGGAAGGGGCTCCCTGGAGCAGTACTTC.